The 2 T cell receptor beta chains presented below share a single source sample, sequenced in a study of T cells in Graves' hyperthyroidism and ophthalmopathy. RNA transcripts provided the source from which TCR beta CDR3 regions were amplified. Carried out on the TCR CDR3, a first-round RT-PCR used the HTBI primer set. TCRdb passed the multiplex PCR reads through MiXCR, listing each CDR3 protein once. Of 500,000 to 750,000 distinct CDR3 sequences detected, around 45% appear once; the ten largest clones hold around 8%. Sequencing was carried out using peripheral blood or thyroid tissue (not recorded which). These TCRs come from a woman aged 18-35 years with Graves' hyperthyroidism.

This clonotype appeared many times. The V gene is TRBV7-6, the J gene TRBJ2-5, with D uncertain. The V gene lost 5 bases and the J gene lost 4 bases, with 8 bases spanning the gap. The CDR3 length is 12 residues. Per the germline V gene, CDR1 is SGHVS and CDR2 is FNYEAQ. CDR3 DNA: TGTGCCAGCAGCGGGGTTGGAGAGACCCAGTACTTC. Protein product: CASSGVGETQYF.

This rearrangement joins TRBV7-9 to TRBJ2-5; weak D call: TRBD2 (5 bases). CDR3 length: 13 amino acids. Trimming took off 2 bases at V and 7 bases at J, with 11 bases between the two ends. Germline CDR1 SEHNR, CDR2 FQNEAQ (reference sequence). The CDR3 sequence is CASSLTEGGTQYF. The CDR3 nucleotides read TGTGCCAGCAGCTTAACTGAGGGTGGGACCCAGTACTTC.